The clone carrying this TCR beta chain was detected many times. Its specificity is not known. According to the study, TCR beta libraries were built with iRepertoire HTBI primers and CDR3-region Arm-PCR. TCRdb used MiXCR to reprocess the multiplex PCR reads, holding one entry per CDR3 protein. Of approximately 360,000 distinct CDR3 sequences in the sample, approximately 12% are singletons; the top ten hold approximately 17%. CDR1 SGHTA and CDR2 FQGTGA come from the germline V gene. V lost 1 base to trimming and J lost 7 bases, with 9 bases between them. This CDR3 contains 13 residues. Time point: newly diagnosed GD, antithyroid drugs for less than 3 months. After RNA was extracted from PBMCs, the TCR library was made from it. The source of the sample is a study of regulatory T cells in long-lasting Graves disease. Turning to the study itself: For under 3 months, newly diagnosed Graves' patients had been taking antithyroid drugs.

Study-wide points: Patients with persistent Graves' had lower TCR diversity than newly diagnosed patients.

These data are also associated with another study on T cells in Graves' hyperthyroidism and ophthalmopathy. That source reports: Most clonotypes that expanded in the thyroid above 0.001 also showed up in blood.

Specimen: peripheral blood mononuclear cells (PBMCs), collected at new diagnosis, from a patient treated with antithyroid drugs. This TCR derives from a young woman with Graves disease. The chain links TRBV7-3 to TRBJ2-3, with unresolved D. The CDR3 nucleotides are TGTGCCAGCAGCTTAATCCCCAAGAATACGCAGTATTTT. Its translation: CASSLIPKNTQYF. Full variable domain (remainder filled in from reference TRBV7-3 and TRBJ2-3): GAGVSQTPSNKVTEKGKYVELRCDPISGHTALYWYRQSLGQGPEFLIYFQGTGAADDSGLPNDRFFAVRPEGSVSTLKIQRTERGDSAVYLCASSLIPKNTQYFGPGTRLTVL.